Sequencing of this T cell receptor beta chain was carried out in a study of blood T cell repertoires in COVID-19 (TCRdb year 2020). In terms of the full investigation: The collaborator samples originated in the United States, Italy and Spain and spanned the acute and convalescent phases of COVID-19. The material from the prospective study consisted of cDNA or gDNA derived from T cells, B-cell-depleted T cells, or PBMCs. Subjects who had been exposed to COVID-19, were actively infected with it, or had recovered from it provided the deeply sampled blood TCRbeta repertoires that made up the dataset. A freely available public database, intended as a resource for researchers studying the immune response to SARS-CoV-2, is where the repertoires were released. Samples were obtained from the ongoing ImmuneRACE study (first 160 participants) and from 1,254 subjects provided by 6 global collaborators. The sample metadata nearly always contained a de-identified subject ID, COVID-19 status, age in years and sex. Where available, HLA class I and class II types were obtained from metadata supplied by the sample provider rather than from assay-based typing.

This clone was counted a few times. Its cognate antigen has yet to be identified. The input lacks base qualities; no much larger clone sits a single base away. Trimming costs V 6 bases and J 0 bases, and their ends lie 8 bases apart. The CDR3 runs 14 amino acids, cysteine and phenylalanine included. Kept here is only the CDR3 DNA, which spans 42 bases and is read in frame from base 1. The germline V gene encodes CDR1 MDHEN and CDR2 SYDVKM. The collaborating institutions used their own protocols to collect whole blood in K2EDTA tubes. For TCRbeta analysis, collaborators shipped samples as frozen whole blood, isolated PBMCs, or DNA extracted from either of those sample types. On the study overall, not on this receptor specifically: Clinical and demographic metadata were provided uncurated, with the amount varying by source and participant.

The immunoSEQ Assay, a bias-controlled multiplex PCR, was used to amplify TCRbeta CDR3 regions from genomic DNA. The source study handled its data this way. The number of nucleated cells in each sample was estimated by amplification of reference gene primers within the assay. To quantify the absolute abundance of each unique TCRbeta CDR3 rearrangement, sequence reads were collapsed and filtered. Productive Simpson clonality was computed per sample as the square root of Simpson's diversity index over productive rearrangements. TCRdb limited this immuneACCESS table to in-frame rearrangements with V and J called. A share of clones is missing; checked studies link under half to unresolved V genes, and the rest is unexplained. V and J calls and clone size come straight from that table; D and trimming were deduced from the DNA. This sample has some 100,000 clones in its table, and around four fifths of those were observed once. The ten biggest clones cover 10% to 15% of the sample.

This sequence was found in a woman between 65 and 79 years old with active or convalescent COVID-19. The chain is encoded by TRBV28 joined to TRBJ1-4, with a weak D call of TRBD1 (5 bases match). Sequencing was performed on peripheral blood. The CDR3 region has the sequence CASSRAATNEKLFF. The DNA is TGTGCCAGCAGCAGGGCAGCAACTAATGAAAAACTGTTTTTT.